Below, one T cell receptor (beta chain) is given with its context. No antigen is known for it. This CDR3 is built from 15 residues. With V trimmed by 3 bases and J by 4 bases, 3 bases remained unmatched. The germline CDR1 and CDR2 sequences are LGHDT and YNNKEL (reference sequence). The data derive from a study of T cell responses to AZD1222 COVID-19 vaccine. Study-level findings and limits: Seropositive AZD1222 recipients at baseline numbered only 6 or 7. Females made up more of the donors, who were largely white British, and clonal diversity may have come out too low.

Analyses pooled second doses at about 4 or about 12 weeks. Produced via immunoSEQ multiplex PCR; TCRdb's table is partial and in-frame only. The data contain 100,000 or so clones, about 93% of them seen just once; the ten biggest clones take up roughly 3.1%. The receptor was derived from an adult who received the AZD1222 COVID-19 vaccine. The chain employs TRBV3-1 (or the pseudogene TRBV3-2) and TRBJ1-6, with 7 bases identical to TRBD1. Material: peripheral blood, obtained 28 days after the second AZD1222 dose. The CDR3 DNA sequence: TGTGCCAGCAGCCAGACGGGACAGTATAATTCACCCCTCCACTTT. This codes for CASSQTGQYNSPLHF.